Presented here are 20 T cell receptor beta chains from one specimen sequenced in a study of read filtering for tumor transcriptome and immune sequencing. Molecular barcoded adaptors covering alpha/delta and beta/gamma chains were used on about 390 ng RNA. One entry per CDR3 protein results from TCRdb running MiXCR on the reads. The data contain approximately 65,000 distinct CDR3 sequences, about 15% of them singletons. The specimen sequenced was a population of CD138-negative cells sorted from bone marrow. The receptors were gathered from a donor over 35 with multiple myeloma.

Details on this clonotype: A read error is possible here, since a much larger clone lies one base away. The CDR3 region is CSVEDNYNEQLF. The DNA for the CDR3 is TGCAGCGTTGAGGACAACTACAATGAGCAGCTCTTC. The chain uses TRBV29-1 and TRBJ2-1, with D possibly matching TRBD1 (5 bases). The germline gives CDR1 SQVTM, CDR2 ANQGSEA. The CDR3 loop spans 12 amino acids.

Many counts were recorded for this clonotype. This chain connects TRBV7-9 to TRBJ1-1; D not certain. Between the trimmed V and J ends, which lost 5 bases and 8 bases, there was a span of 12 bases. CDR1 and CDR2 (germline): SEHNR, FQNEAQ (reference sequence). The CDR3 is 12 residues long. CDR3 sequence: CASSASSKEAFF. DNA for the CDR3: TGTGCCAGCAGCGCGTCCTCCAAAGAAGCTTTCTTT.

This clonotype has a count of ten or more. The chain employs TRBV12-3 or TRBV12-4 and TRBJ2-3, with a weak D call TRBD2 (5 bases). V was clipped by 6 bases and J by 7 bases, with 17 bases between them. This CDR3 contains 14 residues. The CDR3 DNA reads TGTGCCAGCAGCCGTCCGGCTAGCCGACATACGCAGTATTTT. This translates into CASSRPASRHTQYF.

Of note for this clonotype: This sequence may be a read error, since a much larger clone differs from it by one base. Likely a read error: the CDR3 ends without its conserved phenylalanine or tryptophan. The chain joins TRBV6-5 to TRBJ1-5; tentatively, D is TRBD1 (6 bases). Germline V gene lookup returns CDR1 MNHEY and CDR2 SVGAGI. Trimming left V 5 bases short and J 6 bases short, with 11 bases between. The CDR3 runs to 13 residues. For the CDR3, the DNA is TGTGCCAGCAGTAGGGACAAGATTCAGCCCCAGCATTTA. As protein: CASSRDKIQPQHL.

In this sample, this clonotype turned up many times. The CDR3 reads CASSHLGSYGYTF. The CDR3 coding sequence is TGCGCCAGCAGCCACCTAGGGAGCTATGGCTACACCTTC. J is TRBJ1-2 and V is TRBV4-3, with D unclear. V lost 3 bases, J lost 4 bases, and 9 bases lay in between. Germline V CDR1 and CDR2: LGHNA, YSLEER. The CDR3 sequence is 13 residues long.

Only a few counts were recorded for this clonotype. The V and J genes are TRBV7-2 and TRBJ1-2, with D uncertain. This CDR3 contains 16 residues. V gave up 5 bases and J gave up 4 bases, with 20 bases separating them. Germline V gene data show CDR1 as SGHTA and CDR2 as FQGNSA. DNA of the CDR3: TGTGCCAGCAGCCCCACGGGAAGGGCGCAAGTCTATGGCTACACCTTC. This translates into CASSPTGRAQVYGYTF.

Ten or more counts support this clonotype. The chain couples TRBV6-5 to TRBJ1-2, with D hard to call. The CDR3 is 14 residues long. Between the trimmed V and J ends, which lost 2 bases and 0 bases, there was a span of 7 bases. Germline values: CDR1 MNHEY, CDR2 SVGAGI. The CDR3 DNA sequence: TGTGCCAGCAGTTACCTAGATTCTAACTATGGCTACACCTTC. Its translation: CASSYLDSNYGYTF.

There are a few counts of this clonotype. The chain employs TRBV11-2 and TRBJ2-2; D gene unclear. Germline V gene data show CDR1 as SGHAT and CDR2 as FQNNGV. Trimming shortened V by 5 bases and J by 4 bases, and 11 bases separated the two germline ends. The CDR3 is 14 amino acids. The CDR3 DNA sequence: TGTGCCAGCAGCCCCATTCGGTCCACCGGGGAGCTGTTTTTT. The encoded protein is CASSPIRSTGELFF. Combining the CDR3 with reference TRBV11-2 and TRBJ2-2 gives the whole variable domain EAGVAQSPRYKIIEKRQSVAFWCNPISGHATLYWYQQILGQGPKLLIQFQNNGVVDDSQLPKDRFSAERLKGVDSTLKIQPAKLEDSAVYLCASSPIRSTGELFFGEGSRLTVL.

This clonotype has a count of ten or more. V usage is TRBV18 and J usage is TRBJ1-6; D possibly corresponds to TRBD1 (5 bases). CDR1 is KGHSH and CDR2 is LQKENI in the germline V gene. This CDR3 is 15 amino acids long. The germline V and J ends were trimmed by 3 bases and 5 bases, with 11 bases remaining between them. The CDR3 DNA sequence: TGTGCCAGCTCACCCCGGGACGGAGATAATTCACCCCTCCACTTT. It translates to CASSPRDGDNSPLHF.

This clonotype was detected many times. The chain uses TRBV29-1 and TRBJ2-3; D is unclear. The CDR3 has 12 amino acids. Germline CDR1 reads SQVTM; CDR2 reads ANQGSEA. The ends were cut back, 2 bases at V and 1 base at J, with 4 bases in the middle. This CDR3 is CSVERGTDTQYF. Here the CDR3 DNA reads TGCAGCGTTGAACGGGGCACAGATACGCAGTATTTT.

The chain recombines TRBV5-6 with TRBJ2-4; D is possibly TRBD2 (6 bases). This CDR3 contains 14 residues. With 5 bases removed from V and 10 bases from J, the gap between germline ends came to 19 bases. From germline, CDR1 is SGHDT and CDR2 YYEEEE. The CDR3 is CASRPGASFGIQYF. Written as DNA, the CDR3 is TGTGCCAGCAGGCCGGGAGCGAGCTTTGGGATTCAGTACTTC.

As regards this clonotype: The CDR3 does not close with the conserved phenylalanine or tryptophan, likely indicating a read error. J is TRBJ2-7 and V is TRBV10-3, with 7 bases that match TRBD2. V lost 0 bases, J lost 2 bases, and 7 bases stayed unmatched. The CDR3 loop spans 16 amino acids. Germline V lookup: CDR1 ENHRY, CDR2 SYGVKD. The CDR3 protein is CAISESLASGAYEQYS. The CDR3 DNA reads as TGTGCCATCAGTGAGTCGTTAGCTAGCGGTGCCTACGAGCAGTACTCC.

This clonotype was observed many times. CDR3 nucleotides: TGTGCCAGCAGCTCCCGCCAGGGAGATGTTGGCTACACCTTC. The encoded protein is CASSSRQGDVGYTF. The genes are TRBV11-3 and TRBJ1-2, with a possible D match to TRBD1 (5 bases). The CDR3 length is 14 residues. The V gene's germline CDR1 is SGHNT and CDR2 YENEEA. V was clipped by 4 bases and J by 7 bases, with 16 bases between them.

This clonotype was seen at least ten times. The rearrangement links TRBV7-3 to TRBJ1-5; D remains unclear. The germline CDR1 and CDR2 sequences are SGHTA and FQGTGA. This CDR3 contains 16 residues. V shed 1 base and J shed 6 bases, with 16 bases lying between them. The CDR3 sequence: CASSLMGLGSGQPQHF. CDR3 DNA sequence: TGTGCCAGCAGCTTAATGGGTCTGGGGTCGGGTCAGCCCCAGCATTTT.

In its sample, this clonotype was seen a few times. The junction departs from germline at one end; a sequencing error may be responsible. The V call is TRBV10-3, the J call TRBJ1-1, with TRBD1 identical over 8 bases. Germline V lookup: CDR1 ENHRY, CDR2 SYGVKD. The CDR3 is 14 residues long. The CDR3 is CAISQGAMNTEALF. DNA for the CDR3: TGTGCCATCAGTCAGGGGGCTATGAACACTGAAGCTCTCTTT.

This clonotype has only a few counts. Since a much larger clone is just one base distant, this may be a read error. As the CDR3 is not closed by the conserved phenylalanine or tryptophan, this likely results from a read error. The chain has TRBV11-2 and TRBJ2-1; TRBD1 matches at 9 bases. The junction had 6 bases not matched to a gene; V was cut back by 7 bases and J by 5 bases. Per the germline V gene, CDR1 is SGHAT and CDR2 is FQNNGV. CDR3 size: 14 residues. The CDR3 region has the DNA TGTGCCAGCACCCCGGGGACAGGGAACAATGAGCAGTTCCTC. Translating gives CASTPGTGNNEQFL.

The CDR3 nucleotides read TGTGCCAGCAGGCTCGAAGGGCGGTTTCTCTACGAGCAGTACTTC. This encodes CASRLEGRFLYEQYF. The chain has TRBV6-2 or TRBV6-3 and TRBJ2-7; no firm D call. Germline assignment: CDR1 MNHEY and CDR2 SVGEGT. This CDR3 has 15 residues. V shed 6 bases and J shed 3 bases, with 18 bases lying between them.

This clonotype has a handful of counts. The chain couples TRBV5-1 to TRBJ2-5; D is possibly TRBD2 (7 bases). Germline V lookup: CDR1 SGHRS, CDR2 YFSETQ. There are 15 residues in the CDR3. Trimming stripped 4 bases from V and 4 bases from J, with 17 bases between. DNA of the CDR3: TGCGCCAGCAGCCCTGGGGGGGGCCGGACAGAGACCCAGTACTTC. Translated, it gives CASSPGGGRTETQYF.

On this clonotype: A much more abundant neighbour one base away suggests this may be a read error. The V and J genes are TRBV29-1 and TRBJ1-5; D not certain. Trimming removed 5 bases at V and 5 bases at J, with 10 bases between. The CDR3 has 12 residues. Germline lookup yields CDR1 SQVTM and CDR2 ANQGSEA. The DNA for the CDR3 is TGCAGCGTTCGTACTTCCTATCAGCCCCAGCATTTT. This gives the protein CSVRTSYQPQHF.

Many counts were recorded for this clonotype. The chain joins TRBV2 to TRBJ2-6; D remains unclear. The germline V gene encodes CDR1 SNHLY and CDR2 FYNNEI. The V and J ends lost 7 bases and 1 base respectively, with 5 bases between them. CDR3 length: 13 residues. CDR3 protein: CASKESGANVLTF. The CDR3 DNA is TGTGCCAGCAAGGAGTCTGGGGCCAACGTCCTGACTTTC. Together with reference TRBV2 and TRBJ2-6, the CDR3 gives the full variable domain: EPEVTQTPSHQVTQMGQEVILRCVPISNHLYFYWYRQILGQKVEFLVSFYNNEISEKSEIFDDQFSVERPDGSNFTLKIRSTKLEDSAMYFCASKESGANVLTFGAGSRLTVL.